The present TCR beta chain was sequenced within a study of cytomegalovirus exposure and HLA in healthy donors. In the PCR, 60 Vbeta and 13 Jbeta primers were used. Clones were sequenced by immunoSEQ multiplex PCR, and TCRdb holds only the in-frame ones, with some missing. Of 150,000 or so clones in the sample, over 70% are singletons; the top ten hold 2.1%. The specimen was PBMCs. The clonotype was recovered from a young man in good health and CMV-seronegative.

Written as DNA, the CDR3 is TGTGCCAGCAGCTTGGGACAGGGGAGTTCCTACGAGCAGTACTTC. Protein sequence: CASSLGQGSSYEQYF. This chain joins TRBV7-9 and TRBJ2-7, with TRBD1 identical over 10 bases. The J segment lost 1 base and the V segment lost 3 bases, leaving 3 bases of the junction unmatched. Germline CDR1 SEHNR, CDR2 FQNEAQ (reference sequence). This CDR3 is 15 amino acids long. Full variable domain (outside the CDR3, taken from reference TRBV7-9 and TRBJ2-7): DTGVSQNPRHKITKRGQNVTFRCDPISEHNRLYWYRQTLGQGPEFLTYFQNEAQLEKSRLLSDRFSAERPKGSFSTLEIQRTEQGDSAMYLCASSLGQGSSYEQYFGPGTRLTVT.